Listed below are T cell receptor beta chains from one sample, sequenced in a study of cytomegalovirus exposure and HLA in healthy donors. Sequenced by immunoSEQ multiplex PCR; TCRdb stores in-frame clones only, minus some. The sample data list just over 40,000 clones. Input material: PBMCs. The source of these receptors is a man aged 30 to 39 in good health and CMV-seronegative. Each CDR3 is given with its conserved first and last residue.

TRBJ2-7 | TRBV4-2 | CASSQESTGTYEQYF
TRBJ1-3 | TRBV4-3 | CASSQNFGVAFSGNTIYF
TRBJ1-2 | TRBV4-2 | CASSQEDIGGYTF
TRBJ1-2 | TRBV6-5 | CASSYVQGAAYGYTF
TRBJ2-1 | TRBV19 | CASSIHLTGFYNEQFF
TRBJ2-7 | TRBV6-1 | CASSVKDSYEQYF
TRBJ2-7 | TRBV7-6 | CASSYLDRVGEQYF
TRBJ1-2 | TRBV19 | CASSIESNYGYTF
TRBJ2-1 | TRBV18 | CASSSGGSYNEQFF
TRBJ2-3 | TRBV7-6 | CASRKTLSGTDTQYF
TRBJ2-7 | TRBV9 | CASSGPAPAGPGEQYF
TRBJ2-7 | TRBV7-9 | CASSPGTFDEQYF
TRBJ2-3 | TRBV7-9 | CASSPRLASDTQYF
TRBJ2-7 | TRBV9 | CASSARQGSYEQYF
TRBJ2-1 | TRBV7-6 | CASTRGGSSYNEQFF
TRBJ2-7 | TRBV4-1 | CASSHSGSAYEQYF
TRBJ2-7 | TRBV2 | CASSASEGQYEQYF
TRBJ2-2 | TRBV11-3 | CASSLTGGDGELFF
TRBJ2-1 | TRBV29-1 | CSVDQSGTYNEQFF
TRBJ2-1 | TRBV6-4 | CASSELAGGNDEQFF
TRBJ2-7 | TRBV29-1 | CSVSGNYSGEQYF
TRBJ2-4 | TRBV6-1 | CASSEGGRTVSYF